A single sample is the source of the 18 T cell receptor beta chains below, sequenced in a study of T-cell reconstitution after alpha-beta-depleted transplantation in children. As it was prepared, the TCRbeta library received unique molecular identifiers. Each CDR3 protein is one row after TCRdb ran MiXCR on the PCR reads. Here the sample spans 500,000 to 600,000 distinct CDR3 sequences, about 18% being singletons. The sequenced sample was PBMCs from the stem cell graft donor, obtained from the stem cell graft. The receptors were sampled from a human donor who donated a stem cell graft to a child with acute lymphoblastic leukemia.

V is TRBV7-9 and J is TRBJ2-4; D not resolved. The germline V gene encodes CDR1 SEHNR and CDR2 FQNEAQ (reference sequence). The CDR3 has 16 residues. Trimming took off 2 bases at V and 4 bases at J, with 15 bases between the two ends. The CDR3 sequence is CASSLRSASLKNIQYF. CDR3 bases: TGTGCCAGCAGCTTAAGGTCAGCGTCACTTAAAAACATTCAGTACTTC.

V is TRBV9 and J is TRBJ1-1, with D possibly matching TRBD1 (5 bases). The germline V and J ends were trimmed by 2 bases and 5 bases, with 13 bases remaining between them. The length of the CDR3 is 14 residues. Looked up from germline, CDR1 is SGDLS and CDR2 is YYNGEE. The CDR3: CASSVGGEKTEAFF. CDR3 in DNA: TGTGCCAGCAGCGTGGGAGGGGAAAAGACTGAAGCTTTCTTT.

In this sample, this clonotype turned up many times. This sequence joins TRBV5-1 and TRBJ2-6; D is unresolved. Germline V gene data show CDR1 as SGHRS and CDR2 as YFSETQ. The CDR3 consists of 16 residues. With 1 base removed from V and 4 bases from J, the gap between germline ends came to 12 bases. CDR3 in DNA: TGCGCCAGCAGCTTGACGGGTTACGTGGGGGCCAACGTCCTGACTTTC. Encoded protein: CASSLTGYVGANVLTF.

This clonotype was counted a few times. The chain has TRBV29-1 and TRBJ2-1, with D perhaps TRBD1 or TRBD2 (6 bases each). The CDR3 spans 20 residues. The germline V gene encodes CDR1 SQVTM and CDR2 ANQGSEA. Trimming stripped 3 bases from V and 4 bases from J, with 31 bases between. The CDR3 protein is CSVEYPGGREDPRRYNEQFF. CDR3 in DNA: TGCAGCGTTGAGTACCCCGGGGGCAGAGAAGACCCCAGGAGGTACAATGAGCAGTTCTTC.

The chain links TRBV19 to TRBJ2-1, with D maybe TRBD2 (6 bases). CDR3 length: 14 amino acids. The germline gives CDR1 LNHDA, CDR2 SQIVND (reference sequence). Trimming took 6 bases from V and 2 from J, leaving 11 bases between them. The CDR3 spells CASSSGAAYNEQFF. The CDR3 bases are TGTGCCAGTAGCTCGGGAGCGGCCTACAATGAGCAGTTCTTC. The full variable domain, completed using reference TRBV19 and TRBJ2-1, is DGGITQSPKYLFRKEGQNVTLSCEQNLNHDAMYWYRQDPGQGLRLIYYSQIVNDFQKGDIAEGYSVSREKKESFPLTVTSAQKNPTAFYLCASSSGAAYNEQFFGPGTRLTVL.

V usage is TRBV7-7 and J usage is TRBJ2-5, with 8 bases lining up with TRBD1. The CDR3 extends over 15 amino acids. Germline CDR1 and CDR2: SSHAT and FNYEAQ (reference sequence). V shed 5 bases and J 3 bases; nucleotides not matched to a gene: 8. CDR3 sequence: CASSLGAGGKETQYF. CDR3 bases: TGTGCCAGCAGCCTGGGAGCAGGGGGCAAAGAGACCCAGTACTTC. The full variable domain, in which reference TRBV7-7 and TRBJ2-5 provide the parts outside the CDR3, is GAGVSQSPRYKVTKRGQDVTLRCDPISSHATLYWYQQALGQGPEFLTYFNYEAQPDKSGLPSDRFSAERPEGSISTLTIQRTEQRDSAMYRCASSLGAGGKETQYFGPGTRLLVL.

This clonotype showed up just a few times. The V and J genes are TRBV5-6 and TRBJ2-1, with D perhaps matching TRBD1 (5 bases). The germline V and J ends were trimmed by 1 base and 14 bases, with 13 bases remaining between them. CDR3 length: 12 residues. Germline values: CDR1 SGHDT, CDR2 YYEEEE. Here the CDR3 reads CASSLTTASEFF. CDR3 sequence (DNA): TGTGCCAGCAGCTTGACGACAGCCTCGGAGTTCTTC.

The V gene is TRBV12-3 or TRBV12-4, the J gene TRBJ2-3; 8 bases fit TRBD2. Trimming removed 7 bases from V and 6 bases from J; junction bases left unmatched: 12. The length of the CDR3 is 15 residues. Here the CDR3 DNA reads TGTGCCAGCAAGTTGCCAGCGGGAGAGGGTGATACGCAGTATTTT. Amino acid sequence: CASKLPAGEGDTQYF.

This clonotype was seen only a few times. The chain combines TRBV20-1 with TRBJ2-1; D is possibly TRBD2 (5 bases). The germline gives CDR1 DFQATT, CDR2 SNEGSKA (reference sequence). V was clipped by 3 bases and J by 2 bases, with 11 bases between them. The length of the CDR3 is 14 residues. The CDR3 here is CSASPSGTYNEQFF. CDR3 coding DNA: TGCAGTGCTAGCCCCAGCGGAACCTACAATGAGCAGTTCTTC.

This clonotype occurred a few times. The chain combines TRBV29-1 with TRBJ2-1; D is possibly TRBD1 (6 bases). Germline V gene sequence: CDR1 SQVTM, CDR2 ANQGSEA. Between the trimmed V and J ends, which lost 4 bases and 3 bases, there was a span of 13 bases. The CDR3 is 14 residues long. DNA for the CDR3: TGCAGCGTTGGGGCTCTAGGGGGCTACAATGAGCAGTTCTTC. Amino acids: CSVGALGGYNEQFF.

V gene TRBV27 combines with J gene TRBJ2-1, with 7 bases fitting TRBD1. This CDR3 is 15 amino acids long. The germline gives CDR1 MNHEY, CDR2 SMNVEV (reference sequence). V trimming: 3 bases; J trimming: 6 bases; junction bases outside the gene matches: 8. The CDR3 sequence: CASSFYRGIGNEQFF. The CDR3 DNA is TGTGCCAGCAGTTTTTACAGGGGAATCGGCAATGAGCAGTTCTTC.

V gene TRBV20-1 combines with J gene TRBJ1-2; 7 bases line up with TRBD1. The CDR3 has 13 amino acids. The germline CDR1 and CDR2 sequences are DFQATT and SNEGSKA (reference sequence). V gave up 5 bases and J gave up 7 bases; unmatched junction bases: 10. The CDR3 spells CSAGRTGPSGYTF. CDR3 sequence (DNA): TGCAGTGCTGGGCGGACAGGCCCGAGTGGCTACACCTTC.

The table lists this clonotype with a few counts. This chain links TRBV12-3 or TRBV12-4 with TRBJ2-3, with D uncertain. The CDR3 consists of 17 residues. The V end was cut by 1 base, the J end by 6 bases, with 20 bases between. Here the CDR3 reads CASSLGGHGAQSDTQYF. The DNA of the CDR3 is TGTGCCAGCAGTTTAGGAGGCCATGGAGCCCAGTCGGATACGCAGTATTTT.

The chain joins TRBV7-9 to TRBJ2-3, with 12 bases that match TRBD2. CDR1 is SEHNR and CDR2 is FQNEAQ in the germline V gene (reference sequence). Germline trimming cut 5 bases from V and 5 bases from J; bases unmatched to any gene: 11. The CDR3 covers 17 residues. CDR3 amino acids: CASSRQFPGLAGDTQYF. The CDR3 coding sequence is TGTGCCAGCAGCCGTCAATTCCCGGGACTAGCGGGAGATACGCAGTATTTT.

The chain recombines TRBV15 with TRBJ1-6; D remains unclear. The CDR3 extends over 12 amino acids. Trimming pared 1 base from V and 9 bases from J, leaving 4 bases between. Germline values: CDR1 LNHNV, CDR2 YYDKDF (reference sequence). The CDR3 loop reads CATSRGGSPLHF. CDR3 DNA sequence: TGTGCCACCAGCAGAGGGGGTTCACCCCTCCACTTT.

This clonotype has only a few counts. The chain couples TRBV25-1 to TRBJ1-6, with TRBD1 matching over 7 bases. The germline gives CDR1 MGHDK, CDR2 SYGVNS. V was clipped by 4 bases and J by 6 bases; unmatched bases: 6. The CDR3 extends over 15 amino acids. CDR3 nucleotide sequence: TGTGCCAGCAGTGTCAGGGGGAAGGCTAATTCACCCCTCCACTTT. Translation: CASSVRGKANSPLHF.

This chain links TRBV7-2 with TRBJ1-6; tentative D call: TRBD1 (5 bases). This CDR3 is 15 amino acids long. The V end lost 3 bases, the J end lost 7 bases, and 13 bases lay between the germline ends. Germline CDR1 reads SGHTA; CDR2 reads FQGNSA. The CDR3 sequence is CASSFAGRVNSPLHF. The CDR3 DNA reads TGTGCCAGCAGCTTTGCAGGGAGAGTGAATTCACCCCTCCACTTT.

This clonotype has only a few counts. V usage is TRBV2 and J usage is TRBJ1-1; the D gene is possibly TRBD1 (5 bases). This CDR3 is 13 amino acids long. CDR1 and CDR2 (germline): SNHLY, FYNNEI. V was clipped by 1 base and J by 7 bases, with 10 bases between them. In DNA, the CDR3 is TGTGCCAGCAGTGAAGGGTTCAGGGTTGAAGCTTTCTTT. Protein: CASSEGFRVEAFF.